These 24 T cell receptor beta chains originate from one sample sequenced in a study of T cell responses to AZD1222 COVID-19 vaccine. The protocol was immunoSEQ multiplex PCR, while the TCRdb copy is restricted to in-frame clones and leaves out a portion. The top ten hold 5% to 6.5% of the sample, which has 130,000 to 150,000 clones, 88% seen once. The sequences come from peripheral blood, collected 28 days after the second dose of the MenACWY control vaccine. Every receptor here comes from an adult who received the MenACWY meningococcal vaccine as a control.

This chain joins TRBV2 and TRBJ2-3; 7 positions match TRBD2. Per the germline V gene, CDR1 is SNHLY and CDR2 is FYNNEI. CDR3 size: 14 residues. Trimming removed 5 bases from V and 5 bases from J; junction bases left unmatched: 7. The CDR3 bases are TGTGCCAGCAGTTTAAGTGGGAGGGAAGATACGCAGTATTTT. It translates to CASSLSGREDTQYF. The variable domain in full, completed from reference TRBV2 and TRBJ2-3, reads EPEVTQTPSHQVTQMGQEVILRCVPISNHLYFYWYRQILGQKVEFLVSFYNNEISEKSEIFDDQFSVERPDGSNFTLKIRSTKLEDSAMYFCASSLSGREDTQYFGPGTRLTVL.

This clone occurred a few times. The CDR3 nucleotides read TGTGCCACGAAAGAGGAGAAAAGGGACGAGCAGTACTTC. Its protein is CATKEEKRDEQYF. The rearrangement uses TRBV15 and TRBJ2-7; D is unresolved. The CDR3 is 13 residues long. Trimming took off 9 bases at V and 5 bases at J, with 17 bases between the two ends. CDR1 and CDR2 from the germline V gene are LNHNV and YYDKDF (reference sequence).

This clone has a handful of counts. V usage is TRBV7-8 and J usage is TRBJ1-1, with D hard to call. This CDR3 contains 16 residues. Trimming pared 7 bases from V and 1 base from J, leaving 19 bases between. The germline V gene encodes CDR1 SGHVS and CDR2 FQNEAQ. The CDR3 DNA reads TGTGCCAGCACAAGCTTAACCCGGAGGACGAACACTGAAGCTTTCTTT. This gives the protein CASTSLTRRTNTEAFF.

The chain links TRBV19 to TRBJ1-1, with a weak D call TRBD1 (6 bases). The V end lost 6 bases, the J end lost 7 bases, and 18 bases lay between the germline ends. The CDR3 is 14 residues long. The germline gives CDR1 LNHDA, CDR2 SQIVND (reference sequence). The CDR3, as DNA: TGTGCCAGTAGGAAGGCAGGGGCCCTAATTGAAGCTTTCTTT. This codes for CASRKAGALIEAFF.

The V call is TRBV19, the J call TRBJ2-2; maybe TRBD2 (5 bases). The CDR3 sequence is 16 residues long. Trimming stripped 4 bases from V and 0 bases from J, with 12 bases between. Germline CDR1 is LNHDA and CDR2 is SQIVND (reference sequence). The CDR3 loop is CASSNPAGTNTGELFF. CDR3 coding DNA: TGTGCCAGTAGTAATCCTGCCGGGACGAACACCGGGGAGCTGTTTTTT.

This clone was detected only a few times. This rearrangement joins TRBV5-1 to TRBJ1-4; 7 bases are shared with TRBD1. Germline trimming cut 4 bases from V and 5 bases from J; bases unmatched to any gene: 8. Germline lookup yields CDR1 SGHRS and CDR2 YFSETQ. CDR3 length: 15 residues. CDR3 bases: TGCGCCAGCAGCGGGCCTACAGGGGCGAATGAAAAACTGTTTTTT. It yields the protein CASSGPTGANEKLFF. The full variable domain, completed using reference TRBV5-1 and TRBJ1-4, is KAGVTQTPRYLIKTRGQQVTLSCSPISGHRSVSWYQQTPGQGLQFLFEYFSETQRNKGNFPGRFSGRQFSNSRSEMNVSTLELGDSALYLCASSGPTGANEKLFFGSGTQLSVL.

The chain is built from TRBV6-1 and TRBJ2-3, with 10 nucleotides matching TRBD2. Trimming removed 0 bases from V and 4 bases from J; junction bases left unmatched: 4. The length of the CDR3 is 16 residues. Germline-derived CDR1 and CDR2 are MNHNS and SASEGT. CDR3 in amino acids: CASSEAPAGGPDTQYF. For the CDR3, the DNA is TGTGCCAGCAGTGAAGCGCCAGCGGGAGGGCCAGATACGCAGTATTTT.

The CDR3 protein is CASSLAFIIGVPGYTF. The CDR3 coding sequence is TGTGCCAGCAGCTTGGCCTTCATAATAGGGGTCCCTGGCTACACCTTC. The chain uses TRBV5-5 and TRBJ1-2; TRBD1 might be the D (5 bases). Germline V gene lookup returns CDR1 SGHKS and CDR2 YYEKEE (reference sequence). Trimming left V 0 bases short and J 7 bases short, with 19 bases between. CDR3 length equals 16 residues.

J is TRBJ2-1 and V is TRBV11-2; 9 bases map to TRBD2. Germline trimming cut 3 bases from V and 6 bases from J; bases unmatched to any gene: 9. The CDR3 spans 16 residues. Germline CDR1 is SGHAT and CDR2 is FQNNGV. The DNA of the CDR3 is TGTGCCAGCAGCTTTTCCCGCGGGGGGGGGATCAATGAGCAGTTCTTC. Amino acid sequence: CASSFSRGGGINEQFF.

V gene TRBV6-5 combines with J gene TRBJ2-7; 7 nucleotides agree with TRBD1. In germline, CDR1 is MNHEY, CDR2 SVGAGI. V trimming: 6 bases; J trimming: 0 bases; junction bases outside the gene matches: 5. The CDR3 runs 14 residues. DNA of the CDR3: TGTGCCAGCAGGAGGGACAGCATCTCCTACGAGCAGTACTTC. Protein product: CASRRDSISYEQYF.

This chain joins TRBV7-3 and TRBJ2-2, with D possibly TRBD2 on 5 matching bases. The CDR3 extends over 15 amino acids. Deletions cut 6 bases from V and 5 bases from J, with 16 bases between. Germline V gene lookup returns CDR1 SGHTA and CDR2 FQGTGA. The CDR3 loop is CASREAILGTGELFF. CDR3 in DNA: TGTGCCAGCAGGGAGGCGATCCTTGGAACCGGGGAGCTGTTTTTT.

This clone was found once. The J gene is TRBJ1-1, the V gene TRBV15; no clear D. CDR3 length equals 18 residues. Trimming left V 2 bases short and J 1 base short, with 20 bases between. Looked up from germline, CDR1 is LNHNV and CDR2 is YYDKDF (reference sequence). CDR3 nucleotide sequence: TGTGCCACCAGCAGAATCTTGAGAGGGTTCCAGTCGAACACTGAAGCTTTCTTT. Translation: CATSRILRGFQSNTEAFF.

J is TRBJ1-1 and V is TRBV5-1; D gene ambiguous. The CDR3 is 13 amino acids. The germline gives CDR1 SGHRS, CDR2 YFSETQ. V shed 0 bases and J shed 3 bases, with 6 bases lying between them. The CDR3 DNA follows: TGCGCCAGCAGCTTGGTAGCAGACACTGAAGCTTTCTTT. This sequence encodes CASSLVADTEAFF.

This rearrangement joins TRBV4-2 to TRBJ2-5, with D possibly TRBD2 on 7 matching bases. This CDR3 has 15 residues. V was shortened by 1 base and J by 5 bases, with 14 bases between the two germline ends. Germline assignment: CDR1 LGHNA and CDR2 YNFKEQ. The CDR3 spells CASSQVGGAVETQYF. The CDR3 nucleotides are TGTGCCAGCAGCCAAGTTGGGGGGGCCGTGGAGACCCAGTACTTC.

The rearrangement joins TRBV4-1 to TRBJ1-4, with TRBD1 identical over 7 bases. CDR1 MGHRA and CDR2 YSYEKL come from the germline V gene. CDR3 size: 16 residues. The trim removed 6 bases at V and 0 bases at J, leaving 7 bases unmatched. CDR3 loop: CASSPGQSTTNEKLFF. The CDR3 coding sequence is TGCGCCAGCAGTCCGGGACAGTCAACAACTAATGAAAAACTGTTTTTT.

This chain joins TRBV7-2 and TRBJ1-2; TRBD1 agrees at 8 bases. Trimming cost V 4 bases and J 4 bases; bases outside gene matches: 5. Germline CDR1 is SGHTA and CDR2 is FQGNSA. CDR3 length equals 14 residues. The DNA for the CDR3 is TGTGCCAGCAGCTCACAGGGGGGCATCTATGGCTACACCTTC. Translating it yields CASSSQGGIYGYTF.

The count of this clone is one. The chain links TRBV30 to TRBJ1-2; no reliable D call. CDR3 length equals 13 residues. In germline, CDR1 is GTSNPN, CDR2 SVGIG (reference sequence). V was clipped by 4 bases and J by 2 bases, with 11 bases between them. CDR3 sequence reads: CAWNDVSNYGYTF. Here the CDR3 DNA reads TGTGCCTGGAACGATGTGAGCAACTATGGCTACACCTTC.

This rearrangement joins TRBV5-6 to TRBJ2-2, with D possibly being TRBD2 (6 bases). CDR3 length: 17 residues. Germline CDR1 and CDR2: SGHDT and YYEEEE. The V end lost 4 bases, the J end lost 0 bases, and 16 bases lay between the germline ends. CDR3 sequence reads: CASSNGGATPNTGELFF. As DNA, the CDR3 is TGTGCCAGCAGCAATGGCGGGGCGACCCCGAACACCGGGGAGCTGTTTTTT.

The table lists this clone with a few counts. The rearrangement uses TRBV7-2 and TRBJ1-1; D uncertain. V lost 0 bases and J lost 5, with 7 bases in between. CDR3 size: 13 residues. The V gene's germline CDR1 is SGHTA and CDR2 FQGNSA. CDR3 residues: CASSLALKTEAFF. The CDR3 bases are TGTGCCAGCAGCTTAGCCCTAAAAACTGAAGCTTTCTTT.

CDR3 in amino acids: CATSAGAAYEQYF. Here the CDR3 DNA reads TGTGCCACCAGTGCAGGGGCGGCCTACGAGCAGTACTTC. V gene TRBV24-1 combines with J gene TRBJ2-7; D is perhaps TRBD1 (6 bases). The CDR3 sequence is 13 residues long. Germline CDR1 and CDR2: KGHDR and SFDVKD. The V end lost 5 bases, the J end lost 2 bases, and 9 bases lay between the germline ends.

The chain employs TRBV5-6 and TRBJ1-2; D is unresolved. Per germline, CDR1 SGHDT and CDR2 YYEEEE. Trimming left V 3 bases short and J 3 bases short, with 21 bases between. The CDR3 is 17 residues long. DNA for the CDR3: TGTGCCAGCAGCTCTAGGATTTGGGAGGGCGCAGACTATGGCTACACCTTC. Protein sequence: CASSSRIWEGADYGYTF.

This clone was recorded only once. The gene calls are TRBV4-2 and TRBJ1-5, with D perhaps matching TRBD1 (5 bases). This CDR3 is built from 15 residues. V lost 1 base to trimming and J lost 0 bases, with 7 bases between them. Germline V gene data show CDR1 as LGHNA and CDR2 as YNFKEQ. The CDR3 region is CASSQAGNSNQPQHF. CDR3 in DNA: TGTGCCAGCAGCCAAGCAGGGAATAGCAATCAGCCCCAGCATTTT.

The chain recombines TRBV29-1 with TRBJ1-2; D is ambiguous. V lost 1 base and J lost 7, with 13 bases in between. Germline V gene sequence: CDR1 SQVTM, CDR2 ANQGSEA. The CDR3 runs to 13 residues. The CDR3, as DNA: TGCAGCGTTGAAGCAGCCCGGAAGCTTGGCTACACCTTC. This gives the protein CSVEAARKLGYTF. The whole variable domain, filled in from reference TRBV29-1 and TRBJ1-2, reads SAVISQKPSRDICQRGTSLTIQCQVDSQVTMMFWYRQQPGQSLTLIATANQGSEATYESGFVIDKFPISRPNLTFSTLTVSNMSPEDSSIYLCSVEAARKLGYTFGSGTRLTVV.

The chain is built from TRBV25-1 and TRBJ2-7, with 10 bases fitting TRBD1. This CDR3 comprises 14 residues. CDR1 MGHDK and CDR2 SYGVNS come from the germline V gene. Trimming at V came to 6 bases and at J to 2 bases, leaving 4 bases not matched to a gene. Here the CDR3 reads CASSKGQGTYEQYF. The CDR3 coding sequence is TGTGCCAGCAGCAAGGGACAGGGGACCTACGAGCAGTACTTC.